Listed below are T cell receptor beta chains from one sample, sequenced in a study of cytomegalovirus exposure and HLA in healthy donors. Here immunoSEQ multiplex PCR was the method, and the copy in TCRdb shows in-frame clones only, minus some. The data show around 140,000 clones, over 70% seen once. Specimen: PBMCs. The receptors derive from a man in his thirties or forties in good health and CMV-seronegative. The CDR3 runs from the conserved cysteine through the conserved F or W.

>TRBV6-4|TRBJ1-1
CASSDSGRGLDRFF
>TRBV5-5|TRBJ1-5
CASSSTVGSSARHF
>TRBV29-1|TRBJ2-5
CSVEGSAKYQETQYF
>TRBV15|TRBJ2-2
CATSKGGHGTGELFF
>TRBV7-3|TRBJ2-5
CASSLAAGTGRETQYF
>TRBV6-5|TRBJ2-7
CASSPTLISSYEQYF
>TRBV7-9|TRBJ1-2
CASSPAGNSLYGYTF
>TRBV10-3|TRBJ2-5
CAISGFSGAGQETQYF
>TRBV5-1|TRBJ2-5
CASSLRSQETQYF
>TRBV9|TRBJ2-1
CASSGSSGGLYNEQFF
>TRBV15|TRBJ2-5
CATSRDPGGTGQETQYF
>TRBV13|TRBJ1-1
CASSLGGTGAYNEAFF
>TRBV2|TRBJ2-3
CASSEGTSGSPGDTQYF
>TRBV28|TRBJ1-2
CASSLWGTVDYGYTF
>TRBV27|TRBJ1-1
CASSFYQGRGTEAFF
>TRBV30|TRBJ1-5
CAWSSGTGTSANQPQHF
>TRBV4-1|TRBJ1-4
CASSQASATNEKLFF
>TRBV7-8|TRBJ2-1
CASTVPLAGPSNEQFF
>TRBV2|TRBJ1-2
CASSATREGIYGYTF
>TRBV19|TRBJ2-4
CASGQGNIQYF
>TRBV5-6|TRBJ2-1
CASSSPGQGDNEQFF
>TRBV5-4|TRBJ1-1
CASMRGEGTEAFF
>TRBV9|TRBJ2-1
CASSVSGSTYNEQFF
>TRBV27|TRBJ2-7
CASRTSSEQYF
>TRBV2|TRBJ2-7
CASSEGAAYEQYF
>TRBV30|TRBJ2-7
CAWKDGTLSYEQYF
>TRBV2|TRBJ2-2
CASSEQGGNTGELFF
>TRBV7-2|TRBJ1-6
CASSPGAGNNSPLHF
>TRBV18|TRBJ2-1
CASSLLAGGPMDEQFF
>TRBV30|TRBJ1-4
CAWSVLYDTPKLFF
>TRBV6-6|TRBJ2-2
CAGQALGGSGELFF
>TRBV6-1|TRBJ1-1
CASSQGNTEAFF
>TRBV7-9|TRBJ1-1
CASLEPRGAFF
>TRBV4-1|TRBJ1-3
CASSQEGGTIYF
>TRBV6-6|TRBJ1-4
CASSPDRVIGKLFF
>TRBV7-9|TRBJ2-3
CASSQPPSGGTDTQYF
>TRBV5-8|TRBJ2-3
CASSLGGTTTDTQYF
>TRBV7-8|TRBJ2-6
CASSLDSSGANVLTF
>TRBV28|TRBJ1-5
CASSLQRTSNQPQHF
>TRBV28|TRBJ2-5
CASRGDSQETQYF
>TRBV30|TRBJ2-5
CAWGGTSGIQETQYF
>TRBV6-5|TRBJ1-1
CASRKDMILNTEAFF